The 10 T cell receptor beta chains below come from one sample, sequenced in a study of shared clonotypes between healthy human individuals. Positive CCR7 selection of CD45RO-negative cells yielded the naive CD8 cells, and terminally differentiated effector memory CD45RA+ cells were excluded. Profiled with immunoSEQ multiplex PCR; TCRdb holds only in-frame clones, not every one. The sample consists of under 850,000 clones, 80% to 95% of them appearing once. Material: naive CD8+ T cells sorted from blood. Receptors were obtained from a man aged 30 to 39 in good health.

V usage is TRBV19 and J usage is TRBJ1-4, with D tentatively TRBD1 (5 bases). V was cut by 8 bases and J by 0 bases, with 16 bases left in between. Germline loops: CDR1 LNHDA, CDR2 SQIVND (reference sequence). The CDR3 is 16 residues long. The CDR3 region has the DNA TGTGCCAGTTCGCTCTATGTAGGGGCAACTAATGAAAAACTGTTTTTT. Its protein product is CASSLYVGATNEKLFF.

This clone was counted a single time. The chain links TRBV27 to TRBJ1-2, with a weak D call TRBD1 (6 bases). Between the trimmed V and J ends, which lost 4 bases and 5 bases, there was a span of 17 bases. The CDR3 consists of 15 residues. CDR1 and CDR2 from the germline V gene are MNHEY and SMNVEV (reference sequence). The CDR3 here is CASSYRDGAWYGYTF. The CDR3 nucleotides read TGTGCCAGCAGTTACAGGGACGGTGCGTGGTATGGCTACACCTTC.

The chain employs TRBV7-9 and TRBJ1-2; 7 bases line up with TRBD1. The length of the CDR3 is 17 residues. The V gene end was trimmed by 5 bases and the J gene end by 0 bases; junction bases not matched to a gene: 12. CDR1 is SEHNR and CDR2 is FQNEAQ in the germline V gene (reference sequence). CDR3 nucleotides: TGTGCCAGCAGCCCCCGGGACAGCGCACCCGCTAACTATGGCTACACCTTC. This codes for CASSPRDSAPANYGYTF.

The rearrangement joins TRBV28 to TRBJ2-7; D tentatively reads TRBD1 or TRBD2 (5 bases each). Trimming cost V 8 bases and J 0 bases, with 14 bases left between them. CDR3 length equals 14 residues. Germline V gene sequence: CDR1 MDHEN, CDR2 SYDVKM. The CDR3: CASSVRGLSYEQYF. For the CDR3, the DNA is TGTGCCAGCTCGGTGAGGGGCCTCTCCTACGAGCAGTACTTC.

The chain joins TRBV9 to TRBJ2-3, with 7 positions matching TRBD1. The CDR3 loop spans 15 amino acids. V trimming: 0 bases; J trimming: 4 bases; junction bases outside the gene matches: 5. Germline values: CDR1 SGDLS, CDR2 YYNGEE. Written as DNA, the CDR3 is TGTGCCAGCAGCGTAGAGGGGGCGCAGGCAGATACGCAGTATTTT. It encodes CASSVEGAQADTQYF.

V usage is TRBV11-2 and J usage is TRBJ2-7; D perhaps matches TRBD2 (6 bases). The ends were cut back, 1 base at V and 2 bases at J, with 6 bases in the middle. The CDR3 runs to 13 residues. From germline, CDR1 is SGHAT and CDR2 FQNNGV. Here the CDR3 reads CASSLGEAYEQYF. Here the CDR3 DNA reads TGTGCCAGCAGCTTAGGGGAGGCCTACGAGCAGTACTTC.

This clone has more than one count but fewer than ten. The V gene is TRBV2, the J gene TRBJ2-1; 7 bases fit TRBD2. J was trimmed by 5 bases and V by 6 bases; bases with no gene match: 7. The length of the CDR3 is 14 residues. Germline CDR1 and CDR2: SNHLY and FYNNEI. The CDR3 region has the DNA TGTGCCAGCAGGACTAGCTTCCTTAACAATGAGCAGTTCTTC. This gives the protein CASRTSFLNNEQFF.

V is TRBV27 and J is TRBJ2-3, with TRBD1 identical over 8 bases. V was pared by 3 bases and J by 3 bases, with 8 bases of the junction left unmatched. The CDR3 covers 16 residues. Per germline, CDR1 MNHEY and CDR2 SMNVEV (reference sequence). The DNA of the CDR3 is TGTGCCAGCAGTTTGATTACAGGGGGGTATACAGATACGCAGTATTTT. It is translated as CASSLITGGYTDTQYF.

This clone was observed a single time. This chain connects TRBV6-5 to TRBJ1-5; 10 positions match TRBD1. V lost 2 bases, J lost 4 bases, and 5 bases stayed unmatched. Looked up from germline, CDR1 is MNHEY and CDR2 is SVGAGI. This CDR3 is 16 amino acids long. The CDR3 nucleotides are TGTGCCAGCAGTTACAGTTGGACAGGGGGGAATCAGCCCCAGCATTTT. Translation: CASSYSWTGGNQPQHF.

This clone occurred a few times. The V gene is TRBV28, the J gene TRBJ2-3; 15 nucleotides agree with TRBD2. This CDR3 is 17 amino acids long. Germline CDR1 and CDR2: MDHEN and SYDVKM. V trimming: 2 bases; J trimming: 7 bases; junction bases outside the gene matches: 7. As DNA, the CDR3 is TGTGCCAGCAGTTTAGGACTAGCGGGAGGGACGGTGTATACGCAGTATTTT. Its translation: CASSLGLAGGTVYTQYF.